The 22 T cell receptor beta chains reported below all come from one sample, sequenced in a study of regulatory T cells in long-lasting Graves disease. As to time point: newly diagnosed GD, antithyroid drugs for less than 3 months. PBMC-derived RNA was used for the TCR library. Construction of TCR beta libraries relied on iRepertoire HTBI primers and on Arm-PCR targeting CDR3 regions. TCRdb reprocessed the multiplex PCR reads with MiXCR, giving one entry per CDR3 protein. The profile shows 350,000 to 450,000 distinct CDR3 sequences, around 16% of them singletons. The sample was also reused in another study, on T cells in Graves' hyperthyroidism and ophthalmopathy.

The input for sequencing was peripheral blood mononuclear cells (PBMCs), taken at new diagnosis, from a patient treated with antithyroid drugs. The receptors were gathered from a woman aged 40 to 50 with Graves disease.

The rearrangement joins TRBV12-3 or TRBV12-4 to TRBJ1-5; D perhaps matches TRBD1 (6 bases). V lost 9 bases to trimming and J lost 1 base, with 28 bases between them. The CDR3 spans 19 residues. This CDR3 reads CASRGGRQVMRGSNQPQHF. The DNA for the CDR3 is TGTGCCAGTAGAGGCGGGAGACAGGTTATGCGGGGAAGCAATCAGCCCCAGCATTTT.

This clonotype was found a few times. The J gene is TRBJ1-1, the V gene TRBV27; 9 positions match TRBD1. The CDR3 is 15 amino acids. CDR1 MNHEY and CDR2 SMNVEV come from the germline V gene (reference sequence). Germline trimming cut 5 bases from V and 4 bases from J; bases unmatched to any gene: 8. CDR3 amino acids: CASSRQGVVGTEAFF. The CDR3 DNA sequence: TGTGCCAGCAGTAGACAGGGGGTGGTCGGCACTGAAGCTTTCTTT.

This clonotype was observed many times. The chain carries TRBV6-1 and TRBJ1-2; 7 nucleotides align to TRBD1. The CDR3 is 14 amino acids. Trimming cost V 6 bases and J 8 bases; bases outside gene matches: 12. The germline V gene encodes CDR1 MNHNS and CDR2 SASEGT. This CDR3 is CASRREFDREGYTF. As DNA, the CDR3 is TGTGCCAGCAGGAGAGAATTCGACAGGGAGGGCTACACCTTC.

This clonotype was recorded at least ten times. The chain has TRBV2 and TRBJ1-1; the D is unclear. The V gene lost 8 bases and the J gene lost 1 base, with 11 bases spanning the gap. This CDR3 has 13 amino acids. CDR1 and CDR2 (germline): SNHLY, FYNNEI. The CDR3 region is CASGIQGNTEAFF. CDR3 sequence (DNA): TGTGCCAGCGGTATTCAAGGGAACACTGAAGCTTTCTTT.

This clonotype was observed many times. The chain links TRBV29-1 to TRBJ2-5; the match to TRBD1 covers 7 bases. CDR1 is SQVTM, CDR2 ANQGSEA, per germline. The CDR3 extends over 14 amino acids. Trimming at V came to 3 bases and at J to 0 bases, leaving 4 bases not matched to a gene. In nucleotides, the CDR3 is TGCAGCGTTGAGGGGACAGCGTACCAAGAGACCCAGTACTTC. Its protein is CSVEGTAYQETQYF.

This sequence joins TRBV19 and TRBJ1-4, with 8 nucleotides matching TRBD1. The CDR3 runs 17 residues. With 3 bases clipped from V and 8 bases from J, the junction kept 14 bases outside the gene matches. Germline V gene data show CDR1 as LNHDA and CDR2 as SQIVND (reference sequence). CDR3 DNA sequence: TGTGCCAGTAGTATGTTTGCGGTGACAGGGGATGGAGAAAAACTGTTTTTT. Its translation is CASSMFAVTGDGEKLFF. The whole variable domain, filled in from reference TRBV19 and TRBJ1-4, reads DGGITQSPKYLFRKEGQNVTLSCEQNLNHDAMYWYRQDPGQGLRLIYYSQIVNDFQKGDIAEGYSVSREKKESFPLTVTSAQKNPTAFYLCASSMFAVTGDGEKLFFGSGTQLSVL.

The gene calls are TRBV18 and TRBJ1-1; D perhaps matches TRBD1 (6 bases). Germline CDR1 reads KGHSH; CDR2 reads LQKENI. V lost 3 bases, J lost 9 bases, and 17 bases lay in between. This CDR3 comprises 14 residues. The CDR3 DNA reads TGTGCCAGCTCACCCCAGGGCAGGGGTTTAAAAGCTTTCTTT. Protein: CASSPQGRGLKAFF.

This clonotype was detected ten times or more. J is TRBJ2-3 and V is TRBV12-5; D perhaps matches TRBD1 (6 bases). The CDR3 loop spans 15 amino acids. Germline loops: CDR1 LGHNT, CDR2 FRNRAP. V was trimmed by 8 bases and J by 2 bases, leaving 17 bases between them. CDR3 sequence: CASYYFQGYTDTQYF. The CDR3 coding sequence is TGTGCTAGTTATTATTTCCAGGGGTACACAGATACGCAGTATTTT.

The chain recombines TRBV4-1 with TRBJ2-3; TRBD2 aligns across 7 bases. CDR1 and CDR2 (germline): MGHRA, YSYEKL. The CDR3 totals 16 residues. Losses at the gene ends were 0 bases for V and 3 bases for J; bases not matched to a gene: 6. The CDR3 bases are TGCGCCAGCAGCCAAGACCCCGGGAGGCGGACAGATACGCAGTATTTT. Its translation: CASSQDPGRRTDTQYF.

This clonotype was detected only once. CDR3 sequence: CASSLASGGAYNEQYF. The CDR3 DNA sequence: TGTGCCAGCAGCCTAGCTAGCGGGGGGGCCTACAATGAGCAGTACTTC. The V call is TRBV3-1, the J call TRBJ2-1; 12 bases match TRBD2. The better agreement between TRBJ2-7 and the DNA end casts doubt on the J call. Germline V CDR1 and CDR2: LGHDT, YNNKEL (reference sequence). The CDR3 totals 16 residues.

This clonotype was observed a few times. The V call is TRBV11-2, the J call TRBJ2-5; TRBD1 matches 8 bases. Germline loops: CDR1 SGHAT, CDR2 FQNNGV. This CDR3 is 17 amino acids long. V dropped 0 bases and J dropped 4; count of bases not matched to a gene: 10. The CDR3 DNA reads TGTGCCAGCAGCTTAGAGTTTAGGACAGGGTGGGGAGAGACCCAGTACTTC. It specifies CASSLEFRTGWGETQYF.

This clonotype occurred many times. The V and J genes are TRBV27 and TRBJ2-5; 13 bases agree with TRBD2. The CDR3 has 17 amino acids. Germline CDR1 MNHEY, CDR2 SMNVEV (reference sequence). V trimming: 4 bases; J trimming: 5 bases; junction bases outside the gene matches: 10. This chain's CDR3 is CASSYQRTSGSQETQYF. CDR3 nucleotide sequence: TGTGCCAGCAGTTATCAAAGGACTAGCGGGAGTCAGGAGACCCAGTACTTC.

In this sample, this clonotype turned up many times. The rearrangement links TRBV3-1 to TRBJ1-5; the match to TRBD1 covers 7 bases. Trimming cost V 1 base and J 5 bases; bases outside gene matches: 5. This CDR3 is built from 15 residues. From germline, CDR1 is LGHDT and CDR2 YNNKEL (reference sequence). The DNA of the CDR3 is TGTGCCAGCAGCCAAGCCGGCAGGGGGTATCAGCCCCAGCATTTT. Protein: CASSQAGRGYQPQHF. The variable domain in full, with the rest retrieved from reference TRBV3-1 and TRBJ1-5, is DTAVSQTPKYLVTQMGNDKSIKCEQNLGHDTMYWYKQDSKKFLKIMFSYNNKELIINETVPNRFSPKSPDKAHLNLHINSLELGDSAVYFCASSQAGRGYQPQHFGDGTRLSIL.

This clonotype was seen repeatedly, ten times or more. The chain carries TRBV27 and TRBJ2-1; the match to TRBD2 covers 7 bases. The CDR3 covers 15 residues. The germline gives CDR1 MNHEY, CDR2 SMNVEV (reference sequence). Trimming took 3 bases from V and 6 from J; bases not matched to a gene: 8. In nucleotides, the CDR3 is TGTGCCAGCAGTTTGGGTGGGGGGGGAGGCAATGAGCAGTTCTTC. Its translation is CASSLGGGGGNEQFF.

This sequence joins TRBV20-1 and TRBJ2-7; 9 bases are a match to TRBD2. The CDR3 contains 14 residues. Looked up from germline, CDR1 is DFQATT and CDR2 is SNEGSKA (reference sequence). The V segment lost 0 bases and the J segment 2 bases; nucleotides outside the gene matches: 2. The CDR3 DNA follows: TGCAGTGCTAGAGATAGCGGGAGCACCTACGAGCAGTACTTC. Residues: CSARDSGSTYEQYF.

This clonotype was recorded at least ten times. This chain uses TRBV20-1 with TRBJ2-5; 8 bases match TRBD2. Germline V CDR1 and CDR2: DFQATT, SNEGSKA (reference sequence). This CDR3 region has 13 residues. V was pared by 3 bases and J by 5 bases, with 5 bases of the junction left unmatched. The CDR3 loop is CSARSGSRETQYF. CDR3 DNA: TGCAGTGCTAGGAGCGGGAGTAGGGAGACCCAGTACTTC.

This sequence joins TRBV20-1 and TRBJ2-5, with D hard to call. The CDR3 covers 11 residues. Looked up from germline, CDR1 is DFQATT and CDR2 is SNEGSKA (reference sequence). V was shortened by 4 bases and J by 4 bases, with 7 bases between the two germline ends. The CDR3 DNA reads as TGCAGTGCTACCCGAAGAGAGACCCAGTACTTC. It yields the protein CSATRRETQYF.

This clonotype was picked up many times. The chain links TRBV2 to TRBJ1-5; D call uncertain. There are 17 residues in the CDR3. Deletions cut 8 bases from V and 0 bases from J, with 20 bases between. Germline CDR1 is SNHLY and CDR2 is FYNNEI. The CDR3 loop reads CASGLWQTRGSNQPQHF. The CDR3 DNA reads as TGTGCCAGCGGTCTATGGCAAACTCGAGGTAGCAATCAGCCCCAGCATTTT.

This clonotype came up many times. The chain employs TRBV7-3 and TRBJ2-1; 9 nucleotides align to TRBD2. The V and J ends lost 6 bases and 6 bases, in that order; junction bases with no gene match: 9. The CDR3 contains 15 residues. Looked up from germline, CDR1 is SGHTA and CDR2 is FQGTGA. The CDR3 DNA is TGTGCCAGCAGAAATCTAGCGGGACCTCTCAATGAGCAGTTCTTC. This sequence encodes CASRNLAGPLNEQFF.

The V and J genes are TRBV7-8 and TRBJ2-2; D possibly corresponds to TRBD1 (6 bases). Per the germline V gene, CDR1 is SGHVS and CDR2 is FQNEAQ. The CDR3 runs to 16 residues. Trimming took off 2 bases at V and 4 bases at J, with 14 bases between the two ends. The CDR3 sequence is CASSLFLTGGTGELFF. The CDR3 DNA reads TGTGCCAGCAGCTTATTCTTGACAGGCGGCACCGGGGAGCTGTTTTTT. The full variable domain, with the rest looked up from reference TRBV7-8 and TRBJ2-2, is GAGVSQSPRYKVAKRGQDVALRCDPISGHVSLFWYQQALGQGPEFLTYFQNEAQLDKSGLPSDRFFAERPEGSVSTLKIQRTQQEDSAVYLCASSLFLTGGTGELFFGEGSRLTVL.

V and J are TRBV10-3 and TRBJ2-3, with D perhaps TRBD2 (7 bases). The CDR3 consists of 17 residues. Germline loops: CDR1 ENHRY, CDR2 SYGVKD. V lost 0 bases, J lost 2 bases, and 15 bases lay in between. For the CDR3, the DNA is TGTGCCATCAGTGAGTCCGGGGGGCAATCCCACACAGATACGCAGTATTTT. This gives the protein CAISESGGQSHTDTQYF.

This clonotype was detected a few times. The chain has TRBV20-1 and TRBJ2-3; possibly TRBD1 or TRBD2 for D (6 bases each). Trimming removed 0 bases at V and 2 bases at J, with 9 bases between. The CDR3 spans 14 residues. The germline V gene has CDR1 DFQATT and CDR2 SNEGSKA (reference sequence). CDR3 in amino acids: CSAREGGYTDTQYF. The CDR3 DNA reads TGCAGTGCTAGAGAGGGGGGCTACACAGATACGCAGTATTTT.